One and the same sample provided the 28 T cell receptor beta chains below, sequenced in a study of regulatory and conventional T cells in RAG deficiency. Genomic DNA came from blood conventional CD4+ T cells gated CD25-low CD127-high. This table comes from immunoSEQ multiplex PCR, and its TCRdb copy is limited to in-frame clones, with some not included. The table lists approximately 10,000 clones, about 94% of them singletons. Source material: CD4+ effector T cells sorted from blood. The origin of the receptors is a human donor with RAG deficiency presenting as severe combined immunodeficiency.

The chain is built from TRBV7-2 and TRBJ1-1; 7 bases align to TRBD1. V trimming: 1 base; J trimming: 8 bases; junction bases outside the gene matches: 7. Per germline, CDR1 SGHTA and CDR2 FQGNSA. This CDR3 is built from 14 residues. CDR3: CASSLESWDREAFF. The CDR3 coding sequence is TGTGCCAGCAGCTTAGAGAGTTGGGACAGAGAAGCTTTCTTT.

The chain recombines TRBV19 with TRBJ2-2; D uncertain. Looked up from germline, CDR1 is LNHDA and CDR2 is SQIVND (reference sequence). Trimming took 5 bases from V and 1 from J, leaving 5 bases between them. CDR3 length: 13 residues. The CDR3 coding sequence is TGTGCCAGTAGTTTCAGGAACACCGGGGAGCTGTTTTTT. It specifies CASSFRNTGELFF.

The chain combines TRBV6-5 with TRBJ2-5; a weak D match, TRBD1 (5 bases). This CDR3 is built from 12 residues. The V and J ends lost 2 bases and 4 bases respectively, with 5 bases between them. Looked up from germline, CDR1 is MNHEY and CDR2 is SVGAGI. In nucleotides, the CDR3 is TGTGCCAGCAGTTACAGGGGAGAGACCCAGTACTTC. Its protein product is CASSYRGETQYF.

This rearrangement joins TRBV19 to TRBJ2-7; 8 nucleotides align to TRBD1. The V gene end was trimmed by 6 bases and the J gene end by 3 bases; junction bases not matched to a gene: 10. Per the germline V gene, CDR1 is LNHDA and CDR2 is SQIVND (reference sequence). This CDR3 has 15 amino acids. The CDR3 nucleotides read TGTGCCAGTAGCCTGTCCGGGACAGGCCTCTACGAGCAGTACTTC. This encodes CASSLSGTGLYEQYF.

V gene TRBV9 combines with J gene TRBJ1-2; the match to TRBD1 covers 8 bases. J was trimmed by 4 bases and V by 4 bases; bases with no gene match: 3. Germline V gives CDR1 SGDLS, CDR2 YYNGEE. CDR3 length: 13 residues. CDR3 sequence: CASSTTGVYGYTF. The CDR3 DNA reads TGTGCCAGCAGCACGACAGGGGTCTATGGCTACACCTTC.

The chain combines TRBV27 with TRBJ2-5; either TRBD1 or TRBD2 may fit D (6 bases each). Per the germline V gene, CDR1 is MNHEY and CDR2 is SMNVEV (reference sequence). The CDR3 length is 15 residues. V was shortened by 6 bases and J by 1 base, with 15 bases between the two germline ends. CDR3 residues: CASRTLGGGQETQYF. CDR3 DNA: TGTGCCAGCAGAACCCTAGGGGGAGGCCAAGAGACCCAGTACTTC.

CDR3 DNA: TGTGCCAGCAGCTTGGGGCAGGCCACAGATACGCAGTATTTT. Residues: CASSLGQATDTQYF. The V call is TRBV5-4, the J call TRBJ2-3; no definite D call. CDR3 size: 14 residues. Germline values: CDR1 SGHNT, CDR2 YYREEE (reference sequence). V lost 0 bases and J lost 2, with 7 bases in between.

In this sample, this clone turned up a few times. This CDR3 is CASSLAGRGGTGELFF. The CDR3 nucleotides read TGTGCCAGCAGCCTAGCGGGGAGGGGTGGGACCGGGGAGCTGTTTTTT. This chain uses TRBV6-6 with TRBJ2-2, with 9 bases lining up with TRBD2. With V trimmed by 6 bases and J by 5 bases, 10 bases remained unmatched. Germline V gene data show CDR1 as MNHNY and CDR2 as SVGAGI (reference sequence). This CDR3 spans 16 amino acids.

The J gene is TRBJ2-7, the V gene TRBV28; maybe TRBD1 (5 bases). V was trimmed by 6 bases and J by 2 bases, leaving 14 bases between them. CDR1 is MDHEN and CDR2 is SYDVKM in the germline V gene. The CDR3 is made up of 14 amino acids. The CDR3 sequence is CASRPQGRTYEQYF. Here the CDR3 DNA reads TGTGCCAGCAGACCCCAGGGCAGGACCTACGAGCAGTACTTC. The full variable domain, rest sourced from reference TRBV28 and TRBJ2-7, is DVKVTQSSRYLVKRTGEKVFLECVQDMDHENMFWYRQDPGLGLRLIYFSYDVKMKEKGDIPEGYSVSREKKERFSLILESASTNQTSMYLCASRPQGRTYEQYFGPGTRLTVT.

The chain recombines TRBV11-3 with TRBJ2-2; no clear D. The CDR3 length is 15 residues. Between the trimmed V and J ends, which lost 1 base and 1 base, there was a span of 7 bases. Germline CDR1 SGHNT, CDR2 YENEEA. CDR3 nucleotide sequence: TGTGCCAGCAGCTTAGGGATTCGGAACACCGGGGAGCTGTTTTTT. It codes for CASSLGIRNTGELFF. Based on the CDR3 plus reference TRBV11-3 and TRBJ2-2, the full variable domain is EAGVVQSPRYKIIEKKQPVAFWCNPISGHNTLYWYLQNLGQGPELLIRYENEEAVDDSQLPKDRFSAERLKGVDSTLKIQPAELGDSAVYLCASSLGIRNTGELFFGEGSRLTVL.

The chain couples TRBV7-9 to TRBJ2-6; D uncertain. Germline CDR1 is SEHNR and CDR2 is FQNEAQ (reference sequence). CDR3 size: 13 residues. Trimming cost V 5 bases and J 0 bases, with 2 bases left between them. CDR3 sequence: CASSDSGANVLTF. The DNA for the CDR3 is TGTGCCAGCAGCGACTCTGGGGCCAACGTCCTGACTTTC.

V is TRBV27 and J is TRBJ2-2; D is possibly TRBD1 (5 bases). Between the trimmed V and J ends, which lost 0 bases and 0 bases, there was a span of 8 bases. Germline V gene sequence: CDR1 MNHEY, CDR2 SMNVEV (reference sequence). The CDR3 covers 16 residues. The CDR3 nucleotides read TGTGCCAGCAGTTTATCTAGACAGTCGAACACCGGGGAGCTGTTTTTT. It specifies CASSLSRQSNTGELFF.

The chain's CDR3 is CAIKGADTQYF. The CDR3 nucleotides read TGTGCCATCAAGGGGGCAGATACGCAGTATTTT. The J gene is TRBJ2-3, the V gene TRBV10-3, with D perhaps TRBD1 (6 bases). Germline V CDR1 and CDR2: ENHRY, SYGVKD. This CDR3 has 11 residues. Trimming took off 7 bases at V and 4 bases at J, with 6 bases between the two ends.

The V gene is TRBV6-4, the J gene TRBJ2-5; D may be TRBD2 (5 bases). This CDR3 has 13 amino acids. Germline CDR1 and CDR2: MRHNA and SNTAGT. Trimming cost V 2 bases and J 4 bases, with 8 bases left between them. This chain's CDR3 is CASSDGEGETQYF. The CDR3 DNA sequence: TGTGCCAGCAGTGACGGAGAGGGAGAGACCCAGTACTTC.

The chain employs TRBV10-2 and TRBJ2-3; D possibly corresponds to TRBD2 (5 bases). The CDR3 contains 18 residues. V was cut by 5 bases and J by 2 bases, with 23 bases left in between. CDR1 and CDR2 from the germline V gene are WSHSY and SAAADI. CDR3 nucleotides: TGCGCCAGCAGTCCCTCTACCGGGAATTCCCACGACACAGATACGCAGTATTTT. Its protein is CASSPSTGNSHDTDTQYF.

The chain couples TRBV5-1 to TRBJ2-4; D perhaps matches TRBD1 (5 bases). Germline CDR1 SGHRS, CDR2 YFSETQ. V was shortened by 1 base and J by 5 bases, with 10 bases between the two germline ends. The CDR3 is 14 amino acids. The CDR3: CASSLQGSENIQYF. CDR3 bases: TGCGCCAGCAGCTTGCAGGGTTCGGAAAACATTCAGTACTTC.

The chain combines TRBV10-3 with TRBJ2-3, with D tentatively TRBD1 (5 bases). V was shortened by 4 bases and J by 4 bases, with 6 bases between the two germline ends. The CDR3 runs to 12 residues. In germline, CDR1 is ENHRY, CDR2 SYGVKD. The CDR3 region is CAISGGADTQYF. The DNA of the CDR3 is TGTGCCATCAGTGGGGGCGCAGATACGCAGTATTTT.

The chain is built from TRBV6-5 and TRBJ2-7; D is uncertain. The CDR3 extends over 15 amino acids. Per germline, CDR1 MNHEY and CDR2 SVGAGI. The V end was cut by 6 bases, the J end by 0 bases, with 15 bases between. The CDR3, as DNA: TGTGCCAGCAGCCGCGCCCCAAGTTCCTCCTACGAGCAGTACTTC. Protein sequence: CASSRAPSSSYEQYF.

This chain links TRBV5-1 with TRBJ2-2; TRBD1 is a possible D gene (5 bases). Per the germline V gene, CDR1 is SGHRS and CDR2 is YFSETQ. The CDR3 is 14 amino acids. With 1 base removed from V and 3 bases from J, the gap between germline ends came to 7 bases. This CDR3 is CASSLLTDTGELFF. Here the CDR3 DNA reads TGCGCCAGCAGCTTGTTGACAGACACCGGGGAGCTGTTTTTT.

J is TRBJ2-5 and V is TRBV7-2; the D is unclear. The germline gives CDR1 SGHTA, CDR2 FQGNSA. This CDR3 region has 13 residues. Trimming took off 5 bases at V and 4 bases at J, with 11 bases between the two ends. CDR3: CASSPQRRETQYF. DNA for the CDR3: TGTGCCAGCAGCCCACAGCGTAGAGAGACCCAGTACTTC.

This chain uses TRBV27 with TRBJ1-5, with 9 bases matching TRBD1. The V and J ends lost 5 bases and 7 bases, in that order; junction bases with no gene match: 6. This CDR3 region has 14 residues. CDR1 is MNHEY, CDR2 SMNVEV, per germline (reference sequence). The CDR3 is CASSTDRGRQPQHF. The DNA for the CDR3 is TGTGCCAGCAGTACTGACAGGGGGAGGCAGCCCCAGCATTTT.

The V gene is TRBV7-2, the J gene TRBJ1-1; D remains ambiguous. This CDR3 is built from 15 residues. The ends were cut back, 1 base at V and 0 bases at J, with 9 bases in the middle. CDR1 is SGHTA, CDR2 FQGNSA, per germline. As DNA, the CDR3 is TGTGCCAGCAGCTTAGGTTTAGGGTTGAACACTGAAGCTTTCTTT. Translated, it gives CASSLGLGLNTEAFF.

V and J are TRBV7-9 and TRBJ2-3; 7 bases match TRBD1. CDR3 size: 11 residues. V dropped 6 bases and J dropped 12; count of bases not matched to a gene: 6. CDR1 is SEHNR, CDR2 FQNEAQ, per germline (reference sequence). The CDR3 spells CASSIQGSQYF. In nucleotides, the CDR3 is TGTGCCAGCAGTATACAGGGGAGCCAGTATTTT.

The chain employs TRBV5-1 and TRBJ1-1, with D hard to call. The germline V gene encodes CDR1 SGHRS and CDR2 YFSETQ. V lost 1 base, J lost 1 base, and 8 bases lay in between. CDR3 size: 14 residues. In DNA form, the CDR3 reads TGCGCCAGCAGCTTGCGACCGGGGAACACTGAAGCTTTCTTT. Protein: CASSLRPGNTEAFF. Variable domain in full (rest from reference TRBV5-1 and TRBJ1-1): KAGVTQTPRYLIKTRGQQVTLSCSPISGHRSVSWYQQTPGQGLQFLFEYFSETQRNKGNFPGRFSGRQFSNSRSEMNVSTLELGDSALYLCASSLRPGNTEAFFGQGTRLTVV.

The CDR3 DNA is TGTGCCAGCAGCCCTTGGGCGGGATTATTTGGGTACGAGCAGTACTTC. Protein sequence: CASSPWAGLFGYEQYF. V usage is TRBV7-2 and J usage is TRBJ2-7, with a tentative D call TRBD2 (6 bases). V was shortened by 5 bases and J by 4 bases, with 21 bases between the two germline ends. This CDR3 spans 16 amino acids. Germline V gene data show CDR1 as SGHTA and CDR2 as FQGNSA.

This clone appeared a single time. The V call is TRBV5-1, the J call TRBJ2-5; tentative D call: TRBD1 (5 bases). CDR1 is SGHRS, CDR2 YFSETQ, per germline. CDR3 size: 16 residues. The V and J ends lost 1 base and 5 bases respectively, with 18 bases between them. In DNA form, the CDR3 reads TGCGCCAGCAGCTTGTGGGGCACCGATCCAGGGGAGACCCAGTACTTC. Translation gives CASSLWGTDPGETQYF.

This sequence joins TRBV5-1 and TRBJ2-7, with 7 bases aligning to TRBD1. This CDR3 is 12 amino acids long. Germline V gene data show CDR1 as SGHRS and CDR2 as YFSETQ. V dropped 5 bases and J dropped 3; count of bases not matched to a gene: 2. The CDR3 sequence is CASRAGGYEQYF. CDR3 sequence (DNA): TGCGCCAGCAGGGCAGGGGGCTACGAGCAGTACTTC.

This sequence joins TRBV15 and TRBJ2-7, with D tentatively TRBD1 (5 bases). CDR3 size: 15 residues. V was pared by 4 bases and J by 5 bases, with 18 bases between. Germline CDR1 is LNHNV and CDR2 is YYDKDF (reference sequence). The CDR3 region has the DNA TGTGCCACCAGCATTCTAACTAACAGGTACCACGAGCAGTACTTC. It encodes CATSILTNRYHEQYF.